What follows are 23 T cell receptor beta chains derived from one specimen sequenced in a study of T cell responses to AZD1222 COVID-19 vaccine (dated by TCRdb to the early 2020s). Taken with the paper, the label for time point translates to: about 28 days (+/-7) after the second vaccine dose. Explained via the paper, the treatment or condition label denotes: meningococcal conjugate vaccine given as trial control. The library was prepared using the immunoSEQ multiplex PCR assay. TCRdb stores this immuneACCESS table with in-frame sequences only. Part of the clones is absent; in the studies checked, under half of the shortfall reflects unresolved V genes, and no reason is known for the rest. This sample has some 120,000 clones in its table, and roughly 90% of those were observed once. The ten largest clones represent 3.5% to 4.5% of the sample. Source: peripheral blood, taken 28 days after the second dose of the MenACWY control vaccine. The source is an adult who received the MenACWY meningococcal vaccine as a control.

This chain connects TRBV7-6 to TRBJ2-7; weak D call: TRBD2 (5 bases). V lost 1 base and J 3 bases, leaving 13 bases between the germline ends. In germline, CDR1 is SGHVS, CDR2 FNYEAQ. The CDR3 is made up of 15 amino acids. The CDR3 is CASSLGEGVSYEQYF. The CDR3 DNA reads as TGTGCCAGCAGCTTAGGAGAGGGAGTGAGCTACGAGCAGTACTTC.

The chain links TRBV9 to TRBJ1-3; D gene ambiguous. Germline assignment: CDR1 SGDLS and CDR2 YYNGEE. Deletions cut 0 bases from V and 0 bases from J, with 7 bases between. The CDR3 loop spans 15 amino acids. This CDR3 is CASSVEGNSGNTIYF. Here the CDR3 DNA reads TGTGCCAGCAGCGTAGAAGGTAACTCTGGAAACACCATATATTTT.

The V and J genes are TRBV5-8 and TRBJ2-5, with D possibly TRBD1 on 6 matching bases. Trimming removed 1 base from V and 2 bases from J, with 12 bases in between. CDR3 length: 15 amino acids. Germline assignment: CDR1 SGHTS and CDR2 YDEGEE. The CDR3 here is CASSLFWGQQETQYF. The CDR3 DNA reads as TGTGCCAGCAGCTTGTTCTGGGGGCAGCAAGAGACCCAGTACTTC.

The chain combines TRBV11-1 with TRBJ2-2, with 9 bases matching TRBD2. The V gene's germline CDR1 is SGHAT and CDR2 FQDESV (reference sequence). The CDR3 has 15 residues. Trimming at V came to 7 bases and at J to 3 bases, leaving 6 bases not matched to a gene. In DNA form, the CDR3 reads TGTGCCAGCACCCTACTAGCGGGTGACACCGGGGAGCTGTTTTTT. Its protein product is CASTLLAGDTGELFF.

The V and J genes are TRBV18 and TRBJ2-1, with TRBD1 identical over 8 bases. Trimming at V came to 11 bases and at J to 4 bases, leaving 7 bases not matched to a gene. Germline CDR1 KGHSH, CDR2 LQKENI. The CDR3 has 13 residues. CDR3 sequence reads: CAGGQGLYNEQFF. The DNA for the CDR3 is TGTGCCGGCGGACAGGGCTTGTACAATGAGCAGTTCTTC.

This clone is a singleton in its sample. This chain joins TRBV15 and TRBJ2-3, with 8 bases fitting TRBD2. CDR1 is LNHNV, CDR2 YYDKDF, per germline (reference sequence). The CDR3 has 14 amino acids. V trimming: 6 bases; J trimming: 5 bases; junction bases outside the gene matches: 7. The CDR3 DNA reads as TGTGCCACCAGTACGGGGGGGCTTTTAGATACGCAGTATTTT. Residues: CATSTGGLLDTQYF.

The chain joins TRBV6-1 to TRBJ2-6; 7 positions match TRBD1. The CDR3 extends over 18 amino acids. Trimming at V came to 0 bases and at J to 0 bases, leaving 5 bases not matched to a gene. CDR1 and CDR2 (germline): MNHNS, SASEGT. The CDR3 sequence: CASSEAETGPSGANVLTF. The CDR3 DNA is TGTGCCAGCAGTGAAGCGGAGACAGGGCCCTCTGGGGCCAACGTCCTGACTTTC.

The chain carries TRBV30 and TRBJ2-7, with TRBD2 as a possible D gene (5 bases). The germline CDR1 and CDR2 sequences are GTSNPN and SVGIG (reference sequence). The CDR3 totals 15 residues. V was clipped by 0 bases and J by 3 bases, with 15 bases between them. The CDR3 sequence: CAWSVREQWVYEQYF. The CDR3 DNA follows: TGTGCCTGGAGTGTACGGGAACAGTGGGTCTACGAGCAGTACTTC.

This chain connects TRBV19 to TRBJ2-5; 9 bases line up with TRBD1. Germline V gives CDR1 LNHDA, CDR2 SQIVND (reference sequence). J gave up 5 bases and V 5 bases, and 9 bases lay outside the gene matches. This CDR3 region has 15 residues. The chain's CDR3 is CASSPGQGLVETQYF. In DNA form, the CDR3 reads TGTGCCAGTAGTCCCGGACAGGGGTTGGTGGAGACCCAGTACTTC.

The CDR3: CASSPGTDHLEQYV. CDR3 coding DNA: TGTGCCAGCAGCCCAGGGACAGACCATCTCGAGCAGTACGTC. The genes are TRBV11-2 and TRBJ2-7; TRBD1 aligns across 7 bases. This CDR3 is 14 amino acids long. The germline gives CDR1 SGHAT, CDR2 FQNNGV. Trimming cost V 5 bases and J 6 bases; bases outside gene matches: 10.

The chain uses TRBV28 and TRBJ2-2, with 7 bases that match TRBD1. V lost 0 bases to trimming and J lost 7 bases; unmatched junction nucleotides: 8. CDR1 is MDHEN, CDR2 SYDVKM, per germline. The CDR3 totals 16 residues. CDR3 sequence: CASSLWPGGHDGELFF. The CDR3 DNA follows: TGTGCCAGCAGTTTATGGCCAGGGGGTCACGACGGGGAGCTGTTTTTT.

V usage is TRBV5-4 and J usage is TRBJ2-7; D is perhaps TRBD2 (7 bases). V gave up 4 bases and J gave up 2 bases, with 16 bases separating them. Germline assignment: CDR1 SGHNT and CDR2 YYREEE (reference sequence). This CDR3 region has 15 residues. The CDR3 sequence: CASSPGGGRTYEQYF. CDR3 in DNA: TGTGCCAGCAGCCCTGGGGGGGGCAGGACCTACGAGCAGTACTTC.

To note about this clone: The junction shows a germline mismatch at one end, possibly a read error. The rearrangement joins TRBV2 to TRBJ1-5; D gene ambiguous. The CDR3 has 14 residues. Germline values: CDR1 SNHLY, CDR2 FYNNEI. CDR3 DNA sequence: TGTGCCAGCAATGAATGGGGTAGCAATCAGCCCCAGCATTTT. Translation gives CASNEWGSNQPQHF.

This rearrangement joins TRBV2 to TRBJ2-3; D might be TRBD2 (6 bases). CDR3 length: 15 residues. Deletions cut 9 bases from V and 4 bases from J, with 20 bases between. Germline values: CDR1 SNHLY, CDR2 FYNNEI. Here the CDR3 reads CARQRRAAFPDTQYF. In nucleotides, the CDR3 is TGTGCCAGACAAAGGAGGGCGGCGTTTCCAGATACGCAGTATTTT.

V and J are TRBV19 and TRBJ1-1; D is perhaps TRBD1 (6 bases). CDR3 length: 11 amino acids. V was shortened by 3 bases and J by 10 bases, with 9 bases between the two germline ends. In germline, CDR1 is LNHDA, CDR2 SQIVND (reference sequence). CDR3 sequence: CASSIGGPAFF. The CDR3 bases are TGTGCCAGTAGTATCGGGGGCCCAGCTTTCTTT. The full variable domain, in which reference TRBV19 and TRBJ1-1 provide the parts outside the CDR3, is DGGITQSPKYLFRKEGQNVTLSCEQNLNHDAMYWYRQDPGQGLRLIYYSQIVNDFQKGDIAEGYSVSREKKESFPLTVTSAQKNPTAFYLCASSIGGPAFFGQGTRLTVV.

The CDR3 nucleotides are TGTGCCACCAGTGATGCCCCGGAATCGGAGGGTAAGTACCAAGAGACCCAGTACTTC. It specifies CATSDAPESEGKYQETQYF. The chain employs TRBV24-1 and TRBJ2-5, with D perhaps TRBD2 (6 bases). CDR1 is KGHDR, CDR2 SFDVKD, per germline. CDR3 size: 19 residues. V gave up 3 bases and J gave up 0 bases, with 22 bases separating them.

The chain is built from TRBV2 and TRBJ2-4, with TRBD2 identical over 14 bases. The junction had 5 bases not matched to a gene; V was cut back by 7 bases and J by 0 bases. The CDR3 spans 17 residues. CDR1 and CDR2 (germline): SNHLY, FYNNEI. The CDR3 sequence: CASTGLAGGVAKNIQYF. Here the CDR3 DNA reads TGTGCCAGCACTGGACTAGCGGGAGGAGTAGCCAAAAACATTCAGTACTTC.

The chain uses TRBV19 and TRBJ1-2, with D hard to call. Between the trimmed V and J ends, which lost 9 bases and 0 bases, there was a span of 11 bases. Germline CDR1 LNHDA, CDR2 SQIVND (reference sequence). The length of the CDR3 is 13 residues. CDR3 nucleotide sequence: TGTGCCAGCGAGAGGGCCCCTAACTATGGCTACACCTTC. Translation gives CASERAPNYGYTF.

The chain employs TRBV18 and TRBJ1-1; the D gene is possibly TRBD1 (5 bases). This CDR3 is 13 amino acids long. With 5 bases removed from V and 0 bases from J, the gap between germline ends came to 7 bases. Per the germline V gene, CDR1 is KGHSH and CDR2 is LQKENI. The CDR3 loop is CASSATVNTEAFF. The CDR3 bases are TGTGCCAGCTCAGCGACAGTGAACACTGAAGCTTTCTTT. Full variable domain (missing parts from reference TRBV18 and TRBJ1-1): NAGVMQNPRHLVRRRGQEARLRCSPMKGHSHVYWYRQLPEEGLKFMVYLQKENIIDESGMPKERFSAEFPKEGPSILRIQQVVRGDSAAYFCASSATVNTEAFFGQGTRLTVV.

V and J are TRBV11-3 and TRBJ2-6; tentatively, D is TRBD2 (5 bases). This CDR3 comprises 15 residues. CDR1 SGHNT and CDR2 YENEEA come from the germline V gene. Trimming removed 2 bases from V and 2 bases from J, with 7 bases in between. The CDR3 reads CASSLTGAGANVLTF. CDR3 nucleotide sequence: TGTGCCAGCAGCTTAACCGGGGCTGGGGCCAACGTCCTGACTTTC. Complete variable domain (other parts from reference TRBV11-3 and TRBJ2-6): EAGVVQSPRYKIIEKKQPVAFWCNPISGHNTLYWYLQNLGQGPELLIRYENEEAVDDSQLPKDRFSAERLKGVDSTLKIQPAELGDSAVYLCASSLTGAGANVLTFGAGSRLTVL.

This clone appeared once. The gene calls are TRBV27 and TRBJ2-4; possibly TRBD1 or TRBD2 for D (5 bases each). Deletions cut 6 bases from V and 1 base from J, with 13 bases between. Per the germline V gene, CDR1 is MNHEY and CDR2 is SMNVEV (reference sequence). This CDR3 is built from 15 residues. CDR3 loop: CASRNGTRAKNIQYF. The CDR3 DNA reads as TGTGCCAGCAGAAACGGGACGAGGGCCAAAAACATTCAGTACTTC.

This clone was detected only once. The chain recombines TRBV19 with TRBJ1-2, with 7 nucleotides matching TRBD1. This CDR3 is built from 15 residues. Per germline, CDR1 LNHDA and CDR2 SQIVND (reference sequence). Trimming removed 4 bases from V and 4 bases from J; junction bases left unmatched: 9. The CDR3 DNA is TGTGCCAGTAGTACCGGGACAGCGGTGGGCTATGGCTACACCTTC. It yields the protein CASSTGTAVGYGYTF.

The chain links TRBV5-4 to TRBJ2-3; D may be TRBD2 (5 bases). The V end lost 5 bases, the J end lost 1 base, and 11 bases lay between the germline ends. The CDR3 length is 14 residues. From germline, CDR1 is SGHNT and CDR2 YYREEE (reference sequence). CDR3 nucleotides: TGTGCCAGCAGAGAACTAGACCGCACAGATACGCAGTATTTT. Its protein is CASRELDRTDTQYF. Full variable domain (missing parts from reference TRBV5-4 and TRBJ2-3): ETGVTQSPTHLIKTRGQQVTLRCSSQSGHNTVSWYQQALGQGPQFIFQYYREEENGRGNFPPRFSGLQFPNYSSELNVNALELDDSALYLCASRELDRTDTQYFGPGTRLTVL.